The rows below give T cell receptor beta chains drawn from one sample of a study of neurological immune-mediated disorders. MiXCR was run by TCRdb on the 5' RACE reads, yielding one entry per CDR3 protein. The table has 57,000 or so distinct CDR3 sequences, over 9.5% seen once. The sequenced material came from PBMCs. The receptors come from a man aged 55 to 70 in good health. Both conserved end residues are part of each CDR3. The order of the fields is V gene, clone size, J gene, D gene, CDR3 protein, CDR3 DNA. D genes are given only for firm matches. Size is omitted from some rows. Given values are once, few, many or a class for expanded clones.

>TRBV12-3/TRBV12-4|-|TRBJ1-1|-
CVSSSNTEAFF
TGTGTCAGTAGTTCGAACACTGAAGCTTTCTTT
>TRBV7-2|many|TRBJ1-2|-
CASSRRGYGYTF
TGTGCCAGCAGCCGAAGGGGATATGGCTACACCTTC
>TRBV27|many|TRBJ2-5|TRBD1
CASSPRQGAGETQYF
TGTGCCAGCAGTCCCAGGCAGGGGGCGGGAGAGACCCAGTACTTC
>TRBV20-1|-|TRBJ2-7|TRBD2
CSAGRLANEQYF
TGCAGTGCAGGGAGACTAGCTAACGAGCAGTACTTC
>TRBV5-1|many|TRBJ1-5|-
CASSLEGLQEQPQHF
TGCGCCAGCAGCTTGGAGGGGTTACAGGAGCAGCCCCAGCATTTT
>TRBV13|many|TRBJ1-5|-
CASSLGGRRGQPQHF
TGTGCCAGCAGCTTAGGAGGGAGGAGAGGACAGCCCCAGCATTTT
>TRBV5-1|many|TRBJ1-4|TRBD1
CASSLQGTVGDEKLFF
TGCGCCAGCAGCTTGCAGGGGACAGTCGGAGATGAAAAACTGTTTTTT
>TRBV11-2|many|TRBJ2-7|-
CASSLSEGYSYEQYF
TGTGCCAGCAGCTTAAGCGAGGGGTACTCCTACGAGCAGTACTTC
>TRBV7-2|few|TRBJ1-2|-
CASSVTQGTYGYTF
TGTGCCAGCAGCGTAACTCAGGGGACCTATGGCTACACCTTC
>TRBV20-1|many|TRBJ2-2|-
CSARRGGGGVVTGELFF
TGCAGTGCTAGAAGAGGGGGGGGAGGGGTTGTCACCGGGGAGCTGTTTTTT
>TRBV7-2|many|TRBJ2-7|-
CASSLVTGSRPYEQYF
TGTGCCAGCAGCTTAGTAACAGGATCCCGGCCCTACGAGCAGTACTTC